This T cell receptor (beta chain) originates from a study of chemoradiotherapy in HPV16-positive cancers. Study details: Functional T-cell assays on a couple of HPV16-positive patients' cells defined candidate HPV-specific clones and common TCR motifs.

Repeated repertoire sampling spanned the course of chemoradiotherapy. V was clipped by 4 bases and J by 4 bases, with 9 bases between them. Germline V gene sequence: CDR1 LNHDA, CDR2 SQIVND (reference sequence). The CDR3 spans 13 residues. TCRdb keeps only in-frame clones here, not all; method: immunoSEQ multiplex PCR. Among approximately 5,200 clones, 70% to 75% were seen once, and the ten largest hold 7.5% to 10%. The TCR was taken from a human donor with HPV-associated anogenital cancer. This specimen was tumor tissue, taken from a patient who underwent chemoradiotherapy. J is TRBJ2-3 and V is TRBV19; tentatively, D is TRBD2 (7 bases). The DNA for the CDR3 is TGTGCCAGTAGTAGGGGGGGCCCAGATACGCAGTATTTT. Translation: CASSRGGPDTQYF.